Presented here are 8 T cell receptor beta chains from one specimen sequenced in a study of T-cell reconstitution after alpha-beta-depleted transplantation in children (dated by TCRdb to the mid-2010s). The library was generated by PCR. The run used an Illumina HiSeq 2500. To normalize quantification of the TCRbeta repertoire, the TCR libraries were built with molecular barcoding that relied on unique molecular identifiers. TCRdb reran the public reads through fastp at Q25 and MiXCR, keeping productive beta chains. Rows with one shared CDR3 protein collapse into an entry with the most common genes and DNA. Counted in this sample were 400,000 to 550,000 distinct CDR3 sequences; roughly a tenth of them appeared once. 2% of the sample is taken by the ten largest. The treatment or condition label of this sample denotes: allogeneic hematopoietic cell transplantation with graft depleted of TCRalphabeta T cells and CD19 B cells.

Sequenced here: PBMCs, sampled before TCRalphabeta/CD19-depleted stem cell transplant. Every receptor here comes from a child aged 2 to 15 with inherited bone marrow failure, due to receive a stem cell transplant.

The table lists this clonotype with many counts. This is likely a read error, given that the CDR3 carries no conserved phenylalanine or tryptophan at its end. The DNA is left out, because the CDR3 cannot be placed on it with certainty; the CDR3 is given as TCRdb lists it. The V gene is TRBV7-2, the J gene TRBJ2-1; the D call of TRBD2 is as the table states it, not checked on the DNA. The germline V gene encodes CDR1 SGHTA and CDR2 FQGNSA. The CDR3 spans 13 amino acids, including both terminal residues. The CDR3 loop reads CASSLVTSGSLWV.

The sample holds many counts of this clonotype. The J gene is TRBJ2-4, the V gene TRBV20-1; no reliable D call. CDR1 is DFQATT, CDR2 SNEGSKA, per germline (reference sequence). The V end was cut by 3 bases, the J end by 0 bases, with 9 bases between. CDR3 length equals 14 residues. The CDR3 region has the DNA TGCAGTGCTAGGGAAACCATAGCCAAAAACATTCAGTACTTC. Its protein product is CSARETIAKNIQYF.

This clonotype showed up many times. The genes are TRBV29-1 and TRBJ1-1; D may be TRBD1 (5 bases). CDR3 length: 12 residues. Trimming shortened V by 8 bases and J by 1 base, and 11 bases separated the two germline ends. Germline values: CDR1 SQVTM, CDR2 ANQGSEA. CDR3 sequence: CSTFGGNTEAFF. The CDR3 DNA is TGCAGCACCTTCGGGGGGAACACTGAAGCTTTCTTT.

This clonotype was recorded at least ten times. The chain combines TRBV29-1 with TRBJ2-1; D remains unclear. The CDR3 has 15 residues. Trimming removed 4 bases at V and 0 bases at J, with 13 bases between. CDR1 and CDR2 from the germline V gene are SQVTM and ANQGSEA. The CDR3 DNA reads TGCAGCGTTGGGTCCGGGTCCTTCTCCTACAATGAGCAGTTCTTC. As protein: CSVGSGSFSYNEQFF.

This clonotype came up many times. The chain couples TRBV19 to TRBJ1-1; no clear D. V was trimmed by 3 bases and J by 1 base, leaving 6 bases between them. CDR1 is LNHDA, CDR2 SQIVND, per germline (reference sequence). The CDR3 totals 13 residues. The CDR3 nucleotides read TGTGCCAGTAGTATTCACACGAACACTGAAGCTTTCTTT. The encoded protein is CASSIHTNTEAFF.

This clonotype was observed a handful of times. The chain links TRBV5-4 to TRBJ1-2; perhaps TRBD1 as D (6 bases). This CDR3 is built from 14 residues. In germline, CDR1 is SGHNT, CDR2 YYREEE (reference sequence). V gave up 4 bases and J gave up 1 base, with 11 bases separating them. CDR3: CASSQTGLNYGYTF. CDR3 nucleotide sequence: TGTGCCAGCAGCCAGACAGGCCTTAACTATGGCTACACCTTC.

J is TRBJ2-7 and V is TRBV6-5; tentatively, D is TRBD2 (6 bases). Germline CDR1 and CDR2: MNHEY and SVGAGI. V was shortened by 2 bases and J by 5 bases, with 22 bases between the two germline ends. The CDR3 has 17 residues. CDR3 residues: CASSYGIGGPLGHEQYF. The CDR3 nucleotides read TGTGCCAGCAGTTACGGGATCGGGGGACCGCTAGGGCACGAGCAGTACTTC.

This clonotype was seen a handful of times. The rearrangement links TRBV7-2 to TRBJ1-4; perhaps TRBD1 as D (5 bases). Germline V lookup: CDR1 SGHTA, CDR2 FQGNSA. The CDR3 sequence is 14 residues long. With 4 bases removed from V and 5 bases from J, the gap between germline ends came to 11 bases. CDR3 sequence (DNA): TGTGCCAGCAGCTCTCAGGGAGGGAATGAAAAACTGTTTTTT. This sequence encodes CASSSQGGNEKLFF. The variable domain in full, completed from reference TRBV7-2 and TRBJ1-4, reads GAGVSQSPSNKVTEKGKDVELRCDPISGHTALYWYRQSLGQGLEFLIYFQGNSAPDKSGLPSDRFSAERTGGSVSTLTIQRTQQEDSAVYLCASSSQGGNEKLFFGSGTQLSVL.